This is a list of T cell receptor beta chains from one sample in a study of T-cell memory formation after mild COVID-19. Each CDR3 protein gets one entry after TCRdb re-called the 5' RACE reads with MiXCR. The sample yields some 350,000 distinct CDR3 sequences, roughly 15% seen once. Sequencing was performed on PBMCs or a T cell subset sorted from them (not recorded which). These TCRs come from a man between 18 and 35 years old who had mild COVID-19 (a few samples of this study predate the infection). Cell type and time point are not known. CDR3s include the opening cysteine and the closing phenylalanine or tryptophan. Each record gives: J gene, clone size, V gene, D gene, CDR3 DNA, CDR3 protein. D genes are given only for firm matches. Some rows have no size entry. The others give once, few or many, or a class for an expanded clone.

TRBJ2-3	many	TRBV25-1	TRBD2	TGTGCCAGCAGTCCCGGACTAGCGGGGGGACGAGATACGCAGTATTTT	CASSPGLAGGRDTQYF
TRBJ2-3	.	TRBV7-2	TRBD1	TGTGCCAGCAGCCCCCAGGGACAGGGCACAGATACGCAGTATTTT	CASSPQGQGTDTQYF
TRBJ1-1	.	TRBV20-1	.	TGCAGTGGGGTTATACCTACTGAGACTGAAGCTTTCTTT	CSGVIPTETEAFF
TRBJ2-3	many	TRBV5-1	.	TGCGCCAGCAGCTCTGGACGGGGCACAGATACGCAGTATTTT	CASSSGRGTDTQYF
TRBJ2-3	.	TRBV2	.	TGTGCCAGCAGTGGCGGGGACATCCGCACAGATACGCAGTATTTT	CASSGGDIRTDTQYF
TRBJ2-3	few	TRBV11-2	.	TGTGCCAGCAGCTTAGACTTTTTCGACCGGGGCCCCGCTCCCGACCAAACAGATACGCAGTATTTT	CASSLDFFDRGPAPDQTDTQYF
TRBJ1-6	few	TRBV6-5	.	TGTGCCAGCAGTTACGCCCAGGGAGGGAATTCACCCCTCCACTTT	CASSYAQGGNSPLHF
TRBJ1-5	.	TRBV12-3/TRBV12-4	.	TGTGCCAGCAGTTTAAAGGAGGGGGTGGCCCAGCATTTT	CASSLKEGVAQHF
TRBJ1-2	few	TRBV28	.	TGTGCCAGCAGTTTATCTGGGGGCGGCCTTGGTGGCTACACCTTC	CASSLSGGGLGGYTF
TRBJ1-5	few	TRBV6-6	TRBD1	TGTGCCAGCAGGAGCCAAAAGGGGACAGTTAGCAATCAGCCCCAGCATTTT	CASRSQKGTVSNQPQHF
TRBJ1-2	.	TRBV14	.	TGTGCCAGCAGCCAGTATGGGTATGGCTACACCTTC	CASSQYGYGYTF
TRBJ2-7	few	TRBV20-1	.	TGCAGTGCTAGGGACCTCTTCGGAGAGTCCTACGAGCAGTACTTC	CSARDLFGESYEQYF
TRBJ2-3	many	TRBV7-2	.	TGTGCCAGCAGCTTAGAAGTTGCGGGGCAAGATACGCAGTATTTT	CASSLEVAGQDTQYF
TRBJ2-6	many	TRBV5-1	.	TGCGCCAGCGCCGCGGCCCCCCTTAGTGCCAACGTCCTGACTTTC	CASAAAPLSANVLTF
TRBJ2-1	few	TRBV6-1	.	TGTGCCAGCAGGGGGACACGGACGTACTCCTACAATGAGCAGTTCTTC	CASRGTRTYSYNEQFF
TRBJ1-2	.	TRBV7-9	.	TGTGCCAGCAGCGATATGGGATCAGGGTCCGGCTACACCTTC	CASSDMGSGSGYTF
TRBJ1-3	few	TRBV9	.	TGTGCCAGCAGCGTCACGGGGGGCAAAGGAAACACCATATATTTT	CASSVTGGKGNTIYF
TRBJ2-4	.	TRBV20-1	.	TGCAGTGCCCTAGAGTTACTTTTAGCCAAAAACATTCAGTACTTC	CSALELLLAKNIQYF
TRBJ2-3	many	TRBV11-2	TRBD2	TGTGCCAGCAGCTTAGCGGGGGGGCCAGATACGCAGTATTTT	CASSLAGGPDTQYF
TRBJ1-2	few	TRBV20-1	.	TGCAGTGCTAGTACAGGGTATTATGGCTACACCTTC	CSASTGYYGYTF
TRBJ2-1	.	TRBV6-5	.	TGTGCCAGCAGTATTCAGGGGACAAATGAGCAGTTCTTC	CASSIQGTNEQFF
TRBJ2-5	.	TRBV10-3	.	TGTGCCATCAGTGAGTCGTTCGGGGAACGGACCCAGTACTTC	CAISESFGERTQYF
TRBJ2-3	.	TRBV2	.	TGTGCCAGCAGTGCGGTCGGGAGCACAGATACGCAGTATTTT	CASSAVGSTDTQYF
TRBJ2-4	many	TRBV20-1	.	TGCAGTGCCGGGACGTTGCTAGCCAAAAACATTCAGTACTTC	CSAGTLLAKNIQYF
TRBJ1-2	.	TRBV5-1	.	TGCGCCAGCAGCTTGCTGGGGGCCGCGGGCTATGGCTACACCTTC	CASSLLGAAGYGYTF
TRBJ2-1	.	TRBV6-2/TRBV6-3	.	TGTGCCAGCAGATACAGCTCCTACAATGAGCAGTTCTTC	CASRYSSYNEQFF
TRBJ2-3	many	TRBV5-1	TRBD1	TGCGCCAGCAGCTTGGAAGACAGGGTCGGGGATACGCAGTATTTT	CASSLEDRVGDTQYF
TRBJ1-2	few	TRBV28	.	TGTGCCGTGGTCCTAAACTATGGCTACACCTTC	CAVVLNYGYTF
TRBJ2-1	few	TRBV5-1	.	TGCGCCAGCAGCCTCCCACCCAGCGGCCACAATGAGCAGTTCTTC	CASSLPPSGHNEQFF
TRBJ1-3	.	TRBV6-1	.	TGTGCCAGCAGTGAAGCAGGCCCCGGAAACACCATATATTTT	CASSEAGPGNTIYF
TRBJ2-7	few	TRBV7-2	.	TGTGCCAGCAGCTTCACGTCAGCCCCCTCCTACGAGCAGTACTTC	CASSFTSAPSYEQYF
TRBJ1-1	few	TRBV7-9	.	TGTGCCAGCAGCTTAGACTACGGCATGAACACTGAAGCTTTCTTT	CASSLDYGMNTEAFF
TRBJ2-5	few	TRBV6-2/TRBV6-3	.	TGTGCCAGCAGTTACTCGAGTCCCCCAGAGACCCAGTACTTC	CASSYSSPPETQYF
TRBJ1-6	.	TRBV6-5	TRBD1	TGTGCCAGCAGGCGCCAACGATCCGGGACAGGCTATAATTCACCCCTCCACTTT	CASRRQRSGTGYNSPLHF
TRBJ1-2	.	TRBV12-3/TRBV12-4	.	TGTGCCAGCCTCTTACGGGGTGGCTACACCTTC	CASLLRGGYTF
TRBJ1-4	.	TRBV4-3	.	TGCGCCAGCAGCCAAGCCGGAATCCCGCGAGAAAAACTGTTTTTT	CASSQAGIPREKLFF